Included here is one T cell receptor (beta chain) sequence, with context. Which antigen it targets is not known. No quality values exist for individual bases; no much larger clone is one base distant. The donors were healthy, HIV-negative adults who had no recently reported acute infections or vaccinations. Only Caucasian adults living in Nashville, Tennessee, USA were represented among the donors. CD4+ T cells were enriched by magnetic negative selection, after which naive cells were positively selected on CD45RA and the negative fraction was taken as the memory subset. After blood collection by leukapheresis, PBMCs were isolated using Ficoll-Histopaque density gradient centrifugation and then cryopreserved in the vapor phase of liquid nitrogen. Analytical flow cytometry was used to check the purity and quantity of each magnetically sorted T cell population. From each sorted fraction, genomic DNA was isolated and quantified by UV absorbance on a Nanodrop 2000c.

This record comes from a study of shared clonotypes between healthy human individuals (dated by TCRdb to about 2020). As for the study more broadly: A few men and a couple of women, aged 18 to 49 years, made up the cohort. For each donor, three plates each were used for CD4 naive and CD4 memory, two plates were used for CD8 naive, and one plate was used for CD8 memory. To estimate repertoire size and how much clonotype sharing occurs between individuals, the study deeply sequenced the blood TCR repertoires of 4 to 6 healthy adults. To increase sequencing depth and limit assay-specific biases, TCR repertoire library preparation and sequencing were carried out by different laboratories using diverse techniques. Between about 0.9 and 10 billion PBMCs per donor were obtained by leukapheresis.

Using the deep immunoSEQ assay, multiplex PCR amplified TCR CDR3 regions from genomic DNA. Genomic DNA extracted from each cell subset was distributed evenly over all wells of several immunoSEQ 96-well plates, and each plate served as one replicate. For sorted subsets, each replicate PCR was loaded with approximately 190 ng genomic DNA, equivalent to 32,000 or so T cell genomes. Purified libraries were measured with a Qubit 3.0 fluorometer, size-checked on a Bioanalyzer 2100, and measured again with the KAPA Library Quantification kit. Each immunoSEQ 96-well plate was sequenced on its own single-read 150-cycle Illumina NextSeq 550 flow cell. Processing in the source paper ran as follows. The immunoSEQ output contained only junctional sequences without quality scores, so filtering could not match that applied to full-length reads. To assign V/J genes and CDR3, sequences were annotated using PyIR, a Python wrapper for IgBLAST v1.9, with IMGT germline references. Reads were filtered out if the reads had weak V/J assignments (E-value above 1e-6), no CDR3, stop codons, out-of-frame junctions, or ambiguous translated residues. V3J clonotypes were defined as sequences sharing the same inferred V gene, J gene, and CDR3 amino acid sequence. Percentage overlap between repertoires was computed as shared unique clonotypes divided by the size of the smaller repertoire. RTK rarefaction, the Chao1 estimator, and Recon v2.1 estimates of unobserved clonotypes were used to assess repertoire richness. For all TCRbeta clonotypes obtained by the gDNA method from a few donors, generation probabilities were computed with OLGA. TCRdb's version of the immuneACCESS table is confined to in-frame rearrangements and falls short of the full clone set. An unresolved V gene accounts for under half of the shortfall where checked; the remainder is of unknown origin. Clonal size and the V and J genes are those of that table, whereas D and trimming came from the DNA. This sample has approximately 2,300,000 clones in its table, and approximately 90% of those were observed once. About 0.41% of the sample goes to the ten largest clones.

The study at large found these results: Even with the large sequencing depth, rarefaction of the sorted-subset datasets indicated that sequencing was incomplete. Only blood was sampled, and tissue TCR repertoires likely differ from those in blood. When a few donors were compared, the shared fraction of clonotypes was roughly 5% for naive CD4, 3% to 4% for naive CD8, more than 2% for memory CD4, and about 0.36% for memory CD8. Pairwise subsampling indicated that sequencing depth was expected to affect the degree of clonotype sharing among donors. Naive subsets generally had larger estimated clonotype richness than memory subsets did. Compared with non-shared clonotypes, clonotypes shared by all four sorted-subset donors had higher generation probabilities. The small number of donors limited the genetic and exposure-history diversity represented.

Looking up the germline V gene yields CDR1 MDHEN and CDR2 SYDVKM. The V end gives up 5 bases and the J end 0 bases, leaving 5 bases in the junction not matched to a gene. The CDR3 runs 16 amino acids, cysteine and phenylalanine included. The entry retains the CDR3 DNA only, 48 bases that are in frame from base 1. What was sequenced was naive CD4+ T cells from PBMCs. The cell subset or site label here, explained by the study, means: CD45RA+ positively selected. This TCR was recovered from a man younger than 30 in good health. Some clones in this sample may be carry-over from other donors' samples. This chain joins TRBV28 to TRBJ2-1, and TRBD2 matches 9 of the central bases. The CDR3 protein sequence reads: CASSRTSASSYNEQFF. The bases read TGTGCCAGCAGTAGGACTAGCGCTAGCTCCTACAATGAGCAGTTCTTC.